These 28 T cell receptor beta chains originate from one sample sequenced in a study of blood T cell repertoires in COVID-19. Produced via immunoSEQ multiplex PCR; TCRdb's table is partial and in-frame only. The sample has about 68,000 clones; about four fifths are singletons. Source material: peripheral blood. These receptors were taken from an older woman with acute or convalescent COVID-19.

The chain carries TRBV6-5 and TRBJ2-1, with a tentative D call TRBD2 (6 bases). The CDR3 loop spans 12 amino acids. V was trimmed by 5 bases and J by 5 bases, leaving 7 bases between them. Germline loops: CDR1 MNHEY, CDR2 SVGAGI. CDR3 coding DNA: TGTGCCAGCAGTCGACTAGACAATGAGCAGTTCTTC. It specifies CASSRLDNEQFF.

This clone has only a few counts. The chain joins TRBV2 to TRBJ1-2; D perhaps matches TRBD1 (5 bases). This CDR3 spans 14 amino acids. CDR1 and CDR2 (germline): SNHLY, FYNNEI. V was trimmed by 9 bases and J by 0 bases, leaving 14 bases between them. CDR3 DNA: TGTGCCAGTCTAACAGGCTCCTCTAACTATGGCTACACCTTC. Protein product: CASLTGSSNYGYTF. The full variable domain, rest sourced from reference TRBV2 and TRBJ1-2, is EPEVTQTPSHQVTQMGQEVILRCVPISNHLYFYWYRQILGQKVEFLVSFYNNEISEKSEIFDDQFSVERPDGSNFTLKIRSTKLEDSAMYFCASLTGSSNYGYTFGSGTRLTVV.

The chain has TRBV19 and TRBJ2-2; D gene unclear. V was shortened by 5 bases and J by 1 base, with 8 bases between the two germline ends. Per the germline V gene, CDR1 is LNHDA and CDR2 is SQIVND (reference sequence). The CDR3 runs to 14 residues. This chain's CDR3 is CASSPYKNTGELFF. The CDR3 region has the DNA TGTGCCAGTAGTCCTTACAAGAACACCGGGGAGCTGTTTTTT.

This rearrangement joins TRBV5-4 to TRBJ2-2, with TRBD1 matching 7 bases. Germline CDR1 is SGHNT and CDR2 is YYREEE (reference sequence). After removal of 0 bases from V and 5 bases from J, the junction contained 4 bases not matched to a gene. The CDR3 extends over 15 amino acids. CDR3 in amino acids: CASSLDRGGTGELFF. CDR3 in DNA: TGTGCCAGCAGCTTGGACAGGGGTGGGACCGGGGAGCTGTTTTTT.

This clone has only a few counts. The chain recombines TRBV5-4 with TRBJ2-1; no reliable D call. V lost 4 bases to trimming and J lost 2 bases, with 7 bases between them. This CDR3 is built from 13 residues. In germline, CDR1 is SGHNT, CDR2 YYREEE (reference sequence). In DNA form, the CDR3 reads TGTGCCAGCAGCCAGACACCCTACAATGAGCAGTTCTTC. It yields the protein CASSQTPYNEQFF.

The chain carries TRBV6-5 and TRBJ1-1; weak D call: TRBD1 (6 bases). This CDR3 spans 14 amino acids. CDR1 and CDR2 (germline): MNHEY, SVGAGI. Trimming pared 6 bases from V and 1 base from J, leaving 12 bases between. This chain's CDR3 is CASRGDIENTEAFF. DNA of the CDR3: TGTGCCAGCAGGGGGGACATTGAGAACACTGAAGCTTTCTTT.

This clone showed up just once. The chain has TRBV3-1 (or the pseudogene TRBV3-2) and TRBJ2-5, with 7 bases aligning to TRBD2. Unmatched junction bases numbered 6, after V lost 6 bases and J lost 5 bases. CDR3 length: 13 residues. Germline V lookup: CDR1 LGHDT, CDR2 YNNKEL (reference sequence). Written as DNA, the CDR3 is TGTGCCAGCAGTAAAGCGGGGCTCGAGACCCAGTACTTC. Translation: CASSKAGLETQYF.

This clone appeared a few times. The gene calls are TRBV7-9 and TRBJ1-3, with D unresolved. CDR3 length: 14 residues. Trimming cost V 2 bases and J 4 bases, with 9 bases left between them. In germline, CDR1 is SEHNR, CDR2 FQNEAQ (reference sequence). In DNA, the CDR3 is TGTGCCAGCAGCTTATCGATCCGGGGAAACACCATATATTTT. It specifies CASSLSIRGNTIYF.

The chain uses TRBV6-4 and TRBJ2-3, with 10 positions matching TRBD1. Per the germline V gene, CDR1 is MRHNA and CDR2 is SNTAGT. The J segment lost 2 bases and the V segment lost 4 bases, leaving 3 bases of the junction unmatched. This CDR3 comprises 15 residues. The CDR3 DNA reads TGTGCCAGCAGTGGAGGGACAGGGGACACAGATACGCAGTATTTT. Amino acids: CASSGGTGDTDTQYF.

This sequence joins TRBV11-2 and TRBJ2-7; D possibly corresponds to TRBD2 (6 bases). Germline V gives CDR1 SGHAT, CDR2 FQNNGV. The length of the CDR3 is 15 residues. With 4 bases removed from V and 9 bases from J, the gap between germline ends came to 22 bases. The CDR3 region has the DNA TGTGCCAGCAGCTATCAAGGGACTGAGCCCAGTGTGCAGTACTTC. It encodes CASSYQGTEPSVQYF.

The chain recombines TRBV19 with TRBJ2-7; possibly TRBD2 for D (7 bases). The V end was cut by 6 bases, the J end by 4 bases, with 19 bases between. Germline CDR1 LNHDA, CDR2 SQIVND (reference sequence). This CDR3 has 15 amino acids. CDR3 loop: CASSFTGGAPYEQYF. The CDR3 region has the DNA TGTGCCAGTAGCTTCACTGGGGGGGCTCCATACGAGCAGTACTTC.

The CDR3 reads CASSLSGGATDTQYF. The CDR3 DNA reads TGTGCCAGCAGTCTTAGCGGGGGGGCCACAGATACGCAGTATTTT. V and J are TRBV6-5 and TRBJ2-3; 11 bases map to TRBD2. The CDR3 is 15 amino acids. The V gene's germline CDR1 is MNHEY and CDR2 SVGAGI. V lost 5 bases to trimming and J lost 2 bases; unmatched junction nucleotides: 3.

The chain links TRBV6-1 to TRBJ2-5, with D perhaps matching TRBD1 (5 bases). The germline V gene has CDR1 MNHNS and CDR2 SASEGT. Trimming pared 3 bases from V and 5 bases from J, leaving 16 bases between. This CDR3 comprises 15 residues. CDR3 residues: CASSEGHMGLETQYF. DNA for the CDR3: TGTGCCAGCAGTGAGGGGCACATGGGGTTGGAGACCCAGTACTTC.

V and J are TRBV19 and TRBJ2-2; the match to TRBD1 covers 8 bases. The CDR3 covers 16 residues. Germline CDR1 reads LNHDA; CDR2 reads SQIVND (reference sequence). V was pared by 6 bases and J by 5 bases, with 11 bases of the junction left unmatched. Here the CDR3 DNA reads TGTGCCAGTAGAGATAGGACAGGGAGGCAGACCGGGGAGCTGTTTTTT. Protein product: CASRDRTGRQTGELFF.

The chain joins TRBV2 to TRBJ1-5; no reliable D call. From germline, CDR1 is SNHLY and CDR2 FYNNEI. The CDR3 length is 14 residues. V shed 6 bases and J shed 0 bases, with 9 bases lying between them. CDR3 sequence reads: CASREDLSNQPQHF. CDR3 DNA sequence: TGTGCCAGCAGGGAGGACCTTAGCAATCAGCCCCAGCATTTT.

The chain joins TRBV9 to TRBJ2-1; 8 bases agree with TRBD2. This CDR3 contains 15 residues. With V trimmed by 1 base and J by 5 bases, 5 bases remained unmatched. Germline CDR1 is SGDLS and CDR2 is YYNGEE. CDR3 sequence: CASSVLSGAHNEQFF. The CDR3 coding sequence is TGTGCCAGCAGCGTACTTAGCGGGGCCCACAATGAGCAGTTCTTC.

Here the CDR3 DNA reads TGCGCCAGCAGCTTAGACAGTCGCCCGAACACTGAAGCTTTCTTT. Protein: CASSLDSRPNTEAFF. The chain carries TRBV5-1 and TRBJ1-1, with D tentatively TRBD1 (5 bases). Germline CDR1 is SGHRS and CDR2 is YFSETQ. There are 15 residues in the CDR3. V lost 2 bases, J lost 1 base, and 12 bases lay in between.

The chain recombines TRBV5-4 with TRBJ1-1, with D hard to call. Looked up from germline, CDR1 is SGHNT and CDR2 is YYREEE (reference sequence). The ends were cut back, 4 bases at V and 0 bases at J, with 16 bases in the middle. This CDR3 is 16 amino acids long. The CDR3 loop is CASSAALGAMNTEAFF. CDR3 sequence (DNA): TGTGCCAGCAGCGCGGCCCTCGGAGCAATGAACACTGAAGCTTTCTTT.

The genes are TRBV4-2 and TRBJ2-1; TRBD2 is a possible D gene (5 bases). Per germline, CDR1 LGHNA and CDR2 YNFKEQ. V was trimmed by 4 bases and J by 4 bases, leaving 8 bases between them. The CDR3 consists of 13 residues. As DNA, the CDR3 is TGTGCCAGCAGCCCGAGGGTGTACAATGAGCAGTTCTTC. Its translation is CASSPRVYNEQFF.

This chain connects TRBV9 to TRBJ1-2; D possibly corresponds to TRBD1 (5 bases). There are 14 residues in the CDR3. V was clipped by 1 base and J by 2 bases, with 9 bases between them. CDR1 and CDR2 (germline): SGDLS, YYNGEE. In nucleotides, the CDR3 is TGTGCCAGCAGCGTACAGACAGCAAACTATGGCTACACCTTC. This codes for CASSVQTANYGYTF.

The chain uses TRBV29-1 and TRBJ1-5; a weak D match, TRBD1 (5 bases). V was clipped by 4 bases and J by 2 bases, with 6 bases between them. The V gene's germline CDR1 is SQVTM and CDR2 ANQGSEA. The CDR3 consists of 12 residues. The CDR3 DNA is TGCAGCGTTGGGGGGGGCAATCAGCCCCAGCATTTT. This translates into CSVGGGNQPQHF.

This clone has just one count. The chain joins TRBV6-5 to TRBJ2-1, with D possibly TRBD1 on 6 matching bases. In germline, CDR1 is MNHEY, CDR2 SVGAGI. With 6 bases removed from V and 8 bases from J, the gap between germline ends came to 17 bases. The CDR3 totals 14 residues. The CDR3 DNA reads TGTGCCAGCAGGGGGGCCACACGAGGCGATGAGCAGTTCTTC. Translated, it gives CASRGATRGDEQFF.

The CDR3 coding sequence is TGTGCCAGCAGTATTCAGGGGGTCGGTGAAAAACTGTTTTTT. Translated: CASSIQGVGEKLFF. V usage is TRBV28 and J usage is TRBJ1-4; 7 positions agree with TRBD1. The CDR3 sequence is 14 residues long. J was trimmed by 7 bases and V by 5 bases; bases with no gene match: 7. The germline CDR1 and CDR2 sequences are MDHEN and SYDVKM.

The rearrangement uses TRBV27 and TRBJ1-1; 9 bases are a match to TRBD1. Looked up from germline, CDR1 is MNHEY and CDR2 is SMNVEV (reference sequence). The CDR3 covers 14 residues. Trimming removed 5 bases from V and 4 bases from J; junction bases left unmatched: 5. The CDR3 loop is CASSPLTGGTEAFF. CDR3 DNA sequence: TGTGCCAGCAGTCCGCTGACAGGGGGCACTGAAGCTTTCTTT.

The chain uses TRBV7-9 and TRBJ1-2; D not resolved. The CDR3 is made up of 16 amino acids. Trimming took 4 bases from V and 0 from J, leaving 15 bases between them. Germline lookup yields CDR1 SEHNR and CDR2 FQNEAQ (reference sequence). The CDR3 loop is CASSSPRGAPNYGYTF. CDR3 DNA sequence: TGTGCCAGCAGCTCTCCAAGAGGAGCCCCTAACTATGGCTACACCTTC.

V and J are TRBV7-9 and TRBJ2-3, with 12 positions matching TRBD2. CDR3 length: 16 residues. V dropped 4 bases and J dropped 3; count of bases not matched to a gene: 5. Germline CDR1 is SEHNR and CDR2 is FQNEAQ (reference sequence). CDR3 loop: CASSSTSGGRTDTQYF. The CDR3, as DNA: TGTGCCAGCAGCTCCACTAGCGGGGGGCGGACAGATACGCAGTATTTT. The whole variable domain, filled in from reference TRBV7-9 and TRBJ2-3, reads DTGVSQNPRHKITKRGQNVTFRCDPISEHNRLYWYRQTLGQGPEFLTYFQNEAQLEKSRLLSDRFSAERPKGSFSTLEIQRTEQGDSAMYLCASSSTSGGRTDTQYFGPGTRLTVL.

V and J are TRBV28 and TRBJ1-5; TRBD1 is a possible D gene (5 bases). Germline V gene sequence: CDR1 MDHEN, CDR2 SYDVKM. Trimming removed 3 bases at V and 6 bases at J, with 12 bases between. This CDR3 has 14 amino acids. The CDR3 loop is CASSFARASQPQHF. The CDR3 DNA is TGTGCCAGCAGTTTTGCCAGGGCTAGTCAGCCCCAGCATTTT.

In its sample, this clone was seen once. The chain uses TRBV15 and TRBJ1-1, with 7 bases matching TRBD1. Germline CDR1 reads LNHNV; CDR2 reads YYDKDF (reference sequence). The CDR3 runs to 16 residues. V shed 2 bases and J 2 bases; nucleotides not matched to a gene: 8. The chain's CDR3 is CATSRKTGTVNTEAFF. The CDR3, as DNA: TGTGCCACCAGCAGAAAGACCGGGACAGTCAACACTGAAGCTTTCTTT.